The rows below give T cell receptor beta chains drawn from one sample of a study of blood T cell repertoires in COVID-19. Assay used: immunoSEQ multiplex PCR; TCRdb lists only in-frame clones, some missing. The sample lists 310,000 or so clones; 90% were seen once. Source material: PBMCs or T cells enriched from blood (not recorded which). These receptors were obtained from a woman between 18 and 29 years old with acute COVID-19. The CDR3 runs from the conserved cysteine through the conserved F or W. D genes are given only for firm matches. Part of the rows lack a size; the others show once, few, many or a class for expanded clones.

abundance	d_gene	v_gene	j_gene	CDR3aa	CDR3nt
.	TRBD1	TRBV4-1	TRBJ2-1	CASSQQGVNEQFF	TGCGCCAGCAGCCAGCAGGGGGTGAATGAGCAGTTCTTC
.	.	TRBV4-2	TRBJ2-1	CASSQETGRPYNEQFF	TGTGCCAGCAGCCAAGAAACCGGGAGACCCTACAATGAGCAGTTCTTC
.	TRBD2	TRBV28	TRBJ2-3	CASSSSGLAGTDTQYF	TGTGCCAGCAGTTCCTCGGGACTAGCGGGCACAGATACGCAGTATTTT
.	.	TRBV7-9	TRBJ1-1	CASSPRAPNTEAFF	TGTGCCAGCAGCCCCCGAGCCCCGAACACTGAAGCTTTCTTT
.	.	TRBV19	TRBJ1-2	CASSTPDSFYGYTF	TGTGCCAGTAGTACCCCGGACAGTTTCTATGGCTACACCTTC
few	TRBD2	TRBV4-3	TRBJ2-1	CASSQDPAGVNEQFF	TGCGCCAGCAGCCAAGATCCAGCGGGAGTCAATGAGCAGTTCTTC
.	.	TRBV19	TRBJ1-4	CASSRQQGVRATNEKLFF	TGTGCCAGTAGTCGACAACAGGGAGTTCGTGCAACTAATGAAAAACTGTTTTTT
.	.	TRBV7-2	TRBJ1-6	CASSLALTGPNSPLHF	TGTGCCAGCAGCTTAGCCCTCACAGGGCCCAATTCACCCCTCCACTTT
.	.	TRBV10-3	TRBJ2-7	CATRFMDSRSEQYF	TGTGCCACCCGGTTTATGGACAGCCGATCCGAGCAGTACTTC
.	TRBD1	TRBV5-1	TRBJ2-1	CASSSQQGLRNEQFF	TGCGCCAGCAGCTCACAACAGGGGTTACGGAATGAGCAGTTCTTC
once	TRBD1	TRBV30	TRBJ1-1	CAWSVDRSNTEAFF	TGTGCCTGGAGTGTGGACAGGTCGAACACTGAAGCTTTCTTT
.	TRBD1	TRBV5-1	TRBJ1-1	CASSYGQGAVDTEAFF	TGCGCCAGCAGCTACGGACAGGGGGCAGTGGACACTGAAGCTTTCTTT
.	TRBD2	TRBV5-4	TRBJ2-7	CASSTRLAGGLEQYF	TGTGCCAGCAGCACCAGACTAGCGGGAGGGCTCGAGCAGTACTTC